The sequence of this T cell receptor (beta chain) was determined in a study of T-cell reconstitution after alpha-beta-depleted transplantation in children (dated by TCRdb to the mid-2010s). Study-level background: The study quantitatively tracked T-cell immune reconstitution after TCRalphabeta/CD19-depleted allogeneic hematopoietic cell transplantation in children using TCR repertoire profiling. Study-level results and caveats: The high TCRbeta diversity at day 60 in some patients was ascribed to recipient T cells and intrathymic progenitors that had survived conditioning. The apparently early alphabetaT-cell count recovery about two months after transplant was reportedly dependent on only several hundred rapidly expanded clones derived from non-depleted graft cells. Over the following months the frequencies of hyperexpanded clones went down, and after one year T-cell counts and TCRbeta diversity were mostly credited to newly produced T cells.

Preparation of the library involved PCR. Sequenced on an Illumina HiSeq 2500. TCR libraries were prepared with molecular barcoding, using unique molecular identifiers to normalize TCRbeta repertoire quantification. In TCRdb, the public reads were trimmed at Q25 with fastp and aligned with MiXCR, with productive beta chains retained. Rows with one shared CDR3 protein collapse into an entry with the most common genes and DNA. The sample table lists approximately 500,000 distinct CDR3 sequences, over 9.5% of them with a count of one. Around 2.2% of the sample belongs to the ten largest clones. The sample's treatment or condition label is to be understood as: allogeneic hematopoietic cell transplantation with graft depleted of TCRalphabeta T cells and CD19 B cells. TCRalphabeta/CD19-depleted allogeneic hematopoietic cell grafts were given to the transplant recipients, all of whom were children. For this clonotype: This receptor's antigen is unknown. Base quality data are lacking; no much larger clone is found one base away.

Based on the germline V gene, the CDR1 and CDR2 sequences are SGHVS and FNYEAQ. The CDR3 sequence holds 11 residues, the cysteine and phenylalanine included. Only the CDR3 region is kept as DNA, spanning 33 bases read in frame from base 1. V gives up 1 base and J gives up 15 bases, and the segment between their germline ends measures 10 bases. This chain joins TRBV7-6 to TRBJ2-1; there is no confident call for the D gene. The sample in question was PBMCs, obtained before TCRalphabeta/CD19-depleted stem cell transplant. This TCR was recovered from a child aged 2 to 10 with inherited bone marrow failure, due to receive a stem cell transplant. The CDR3: CASSLGLKWFF. The sequence in DNA is TGTGCCAGCAGCTTAGGTTTGAAATGGTTCTTC.